One sample yielded the 22 T cell receptor beta chains listed below, sequenced in a study of yellow fever vaccine responses in identical twins. TCRdb passed the RT-PCR reads through MiXCR, listing each CDR3 protein once. The table has about 19,000 distinct CDR3 sequences, roughly 78% seen once; the top ten hold under 3%. The sample here was T cells from blood (PBMCs), unsorted or a sorted subset (not recorded which), taken before or after yellow fever vaccination (not recorded which). The receptor set was obtained from a woman between 18 and 30 years old who received the yellow fever vaccine.

The chain links TRBV18 to TRBJ1-1; unclear D gene. The CDR3 loop spans 15 amino acids. Germline lookup yields CDR1 KGHSH and CDR2 LQKENI. Trimming cost V 6 bases and J 0 bases, with 14 bases left between them. The CDR3 nucleotides are TGTGCCAGCTCGCCGGGGTATGCAATGAACACTGAAGCTTTCTTT. It translates to CASSPGYAMNTEAFF.

The V call is TRBV12-3 or TRBV12-4, the J call TRBJ2-1; maybe TRBD2 (6 bases). This CDR3 is built from 15 residues. V lost 4 bases to trimming and J lost 6 bases, with 16 bases between them. CDR3 DNA sequence: TGTGCCAGCAGTTCCAGCACTCTAGCGTCCAATGAGCAGTTCTTC. It encodes CASSSSTLASNEQFF.

The count of this clonotype is one. This chain links TRBV5-1 with TRBJ1-1; the match to TRBD1 covers 8 bases. Germline V gene lookup returns CDR1 SGHRS and CDR2 YFSETQ. CDR3 size: 12 residues. Trimming at V came to 4 bases and at J to 5 bases, leaving 1 base not matched to a gene. CDR3 sequence reads: CASSGQGTEAFF. The CDR3 DNA reads as TGCGCCAGCAGCGGACAGGGAACTGAAGCTTTCTTT.

The chain links TRBV15 to TRBJ2-1, with TRBD1 identical over 8 bases. Per the germline V gene, CDR1 is LNHNV and CDR2 is YYDKDF (reference sequence). V dropped 1 base and J dropped 8; count of bases not matched to a gene: 10. The CDR3 spans 16 residues. The CDR3 loop is CATSRGGRGPFDEQFF. The CDR3 region has the DNA TGTGCCACCAGCAGAGGTGGCAGGGGGCCCTTCGATGAGCAGTTCTTC.

V usage is TRBV18 and J usage is TRBJ1-2; no firm D call. From germline, CDR1 is KGHSH and CDR2 LQKENI. V was trimmed by 2 bases and J by 2 bases, leaving 6 bases between them. This CDR3 spans 13 amino acids. The CDR3 loop is CASSPNGNYGYTF. As DNA, the CDR3 is TGTGCCAGCTCACCAAACGGAAACTATGGCTACACCTTC.

The chain joins TRBV7-9 to TRBJ2-3; 7 positions agree with TRBD2. Germline V gene data show CDR1 as SEHNR and CDR2 as FQNEAQ (reference sequence). The CDR3 is made up of 16 amino acids. J was trimmed by 0 bases and V by 5 bases; bases with no gene match: 8. As DNA, the CDR3 is TGTGCCAGCAGCCCCGGGGGGACGACAAGCACAGATACGCAGTATTTT. It is translated as CASSPGGTTSTDTQYF.

The CDR3 nucleotides are TGCGCCAGCAGCCAAAGGACCTCGACAGATACGCAGTATTTT. Its translation is CASSQRTSTDTQYF. V is TRBV4-1 and J is TRBJ2-3; D is undetermined. Germline V gene sequence: CDR1 MGHRA, CDR2 YSYEKL. The CDR3 totals 14 residues. With 2 bases removed from V and 3 bases from J, the gap between germline ends came to 9 bases.

This clonotype was found a few times. The chain uses TRBV11-2 and TRBJ2-3; D is unresolved. V was shortened by 5 bases and J by 0 bases, with 15 bases between the two germline ends. This CDR3 region has 16 residues. Germline CDR1 reads SGHAT; CDR2 reads FQNNGV. The CDR3 region has the DNA TGTGCCAGCAGCACCGACAAGTTGGAAAGCACAGATACGCAGTATTTT. Translation gives CASSTDKLESTDTQYF.

This sequence joins TRBV18 and TRBJ2-1; no firm D call. The germline gives CDR1 KGHSH, CDR2 LQKENI. There are 14 residues in the CDR3. V shed 4 bases and J shed 5 bases, with 12 bases lying between them. The CDR3 DNA is TGTGCCAGCTCACAACGGGTTGGGGACAATGAGCAGTTCTTC. Translating gives CASSQRVGDNEQFF.

The chain combines TRBV2 with TRBJ1-2; possibly TRBD1 for D (5 bases). Germline V gives CDR1 SNHLY, CDR2 FYNNEI. Trimming took off 9 bases at V and 6 bases at J, with 14 bases between the two ends. The CDR3 has 12 residues. This CDR3 is CARGGALNGYTF. CDR3 coding DNA: TGTGCCAGGGGGGGAGCCCTGAATGGCTACACCTTC.

The CDR3 nucleotides are TGTGCCAGCAGTTACCAAGGCTACGAGCAGTACGTC. Translated, it gives CASSYQGYEQYV. The V call is TRBV6-2 or TRBV6-3, the J call TRBJ2-7, with D unclear. Between the trimmed V and J ends, which lost 2 bases and 3 bases, there was a span of 5 bases. Germline CDR1 is MNHEY and CDR2 is SVGEGT. There are 12 residues in the CDR3.

DNA for the CDR3: TGTGTCCCCGACCCCGTCTACGAGCAGTACTTC. Residues: CVPDPVYEQYF. The chain has TRBV7-3 and TRBJ2-7, with unresolved D. CDR1 is SGHTA, CDR2 FQGTGA, per germline. The CDR3 contains 11 residues.

V and J are TRBV11-2 and TRBJ2-7; D gene uncertain. Trimming took 0 bases from V and 6 from J, leaving 9 bases between them. Germline loops: CDR1 SGHAT, CDR2 FQNNGV. The CDR3 sequence is 13 residues long. The CDR3 nucleotides are TGTGCCAGCAGCTTAGATCAAGTGGGCGAGCAGTACTTC. The encoded protein is CASSLDQVGEQYF. Filled out from reference TRBV11-2 and TRBJ2-7, the complete variable domain reads EAGVAQSPRYKIIEKRQSVAFWCNPISGHATLYWYQQILGQGPKLLIQFQNNGVVDDSQLPKDRFSAERLKGVDSTLKIQPAKLEDSAVYLCASSLDQVGEQYFGPGTRLTVT.

As DNA, the CDR3 is TGTGCCAGCAACTCCGGGACTAGCGGCGGTTACGAGCAGTACGTC. Translating it yields CASNSGTSGGYEQYV. The chain carries TRBV11-3 and TRBJ2-7; TRBD2 matches at 11 bases. This CDR3 comprises 15 residues. Germline V gene lookup returns CDR1 SGHNT and CDR2 YENEEA. Unmatched junction bases numbered 9, after V lost 7 bases and J lost 4 bases.

The rearrangement links TRBV5-1 to TRBJ2-5; no definite D call. V gave up 0 bases and J gave up 2 bases, with 8 bases separating them. CDR3 length: 14 residues. Germline V gene sequence: CDR1 SGHRS, CDR2 YFSETQ. CDR3 nucleotides: TGCGCCAGCAGCTTGGTCCGGTTACAAGAGACCCAGTACTTC. It yields the protein CASSLVRLQETQYF. The entire variable domain, with the rest obtained from reference TRBV5-1 and TRBJ2-5, is as follows: KAGVTQTPRYLIKTRGQQVTLSCSPISGHRSVSWYQQTPGQGLQFLFEYFSETQRNKGNFPGRFSGRQFSNSRSEMNVSTLELGDSALYLCASSLVRLQETQYFGPGTRLLVL.

This clonotype was counted a few times. J is TRBJ2-5 and V is TRBV29-1; 11 bases agree with TRBD1. Germline CDR1 reads SQVTM; CDR2 reads ANQGSEA. V trimming: 3 bases; J trimming: 5 bases; junction bases outside the gene matches: 5. The CDR3 sequence is 14 residues long. CDR3 in DNA: TGCAGCGTTGATCTAGGACAGGGGGCTGAGACCCAGTACTTC. This gives the protein CSVDLGQGAETQYF.

The chain recombines TRBV6-1 with TRBJ1-2; D not resolved. Per the germline V gene, CDR1 is MNHNS and CDR2 is SASEGT. Trimming took off 3 bases at V and 8 bases at J, with 13 bases between the two ends. This CDR3 region has 13 residues. The CDR3 DNA follows: TGTGCCAGCAGTGAGAACCGTTTAGACGGCTACACCTTC. This codes for CASSENRLDGYTF.

V usage is TRBV11-3 and J usage is TRBJ1-2; D uncertain. There are 13 residues in the CDR3. V lost 4 bases to trimming and J lost 2 bases, with 8 bases between them. Germline CDR1 SGHNT, CDR2 YENEEA. Here the CDR3 DNA reads TGTGCCAGCAGCTCCCCCAAGAACTATGGCTACACCTTC. Amino acids: CASSSPKNYGYTF.

This clonotype was seen a few times. The J gene is TRBJ2-7, the V gene TRBV12-3 or TRBV12-4, with D unclear. V was pared by 5 bases and J by 1 base, with 6 bases between. The CDR3 has 12 residues. CDR3 in DNA: TGTGCCAGCAGTATTCGGTCCTACGAGCAGTACTTC. Its protein product is CASSIRSYEQYF.

The V call is TRBV19, the J call TRBJ2-2, with 13 bases matching TRBD2. V lost 7 bases and J lost 3; bases outside the gene matches: 2. The CDR3 length is 15 residues. Germline lookup yields CDR1 LNHDA and CDR2 SQIVND (reference sequence). CDR3 protein: CASIGTSGDTGELFF. The CDR3 DNA reads TGTGCCAGTATCGGGACTAGCGGGGACACCGGGGAGCTGTTTTTT. The full variable domain, with the rest looked up from reference TRBV19 and TRBJ2-2, is DGGITQSPKYLFRKEGQNVTLSCEQNLNHDAMYWYRQDPGQGLRLIYYSQIVNDFQKGDIAEGYSVSREKKESFPLTVTSAQKNPTAFYLCASIGTSGDTGELFFGEGSRLTVL.

The V and J genes are TRBV28 and TRBJ2-2, with 15 bases lining up with TRBD2. The CDR3 is 16 amino acids. V trimming: 3 bases; J trimming: 6 bases; junction bases outside the gene matches: 2. The V gene's germline CDR1 is MDHEN and CDR2 SYDVKM. CDR3 in amino acids: CASSLWTSGGAGELFF. CDR3 sequence (DNA): TGTGCCAGCAGTTTGTGGACTAGCGGGGGGGCCGGGGAGCTGTTTTTT.

The chain couples TRBV11-2 to TRBJ2-1; perhaps TRBD2 as D (6 bases). V was cut by 5 bases and J by 9 bases, with 20 bases left in between. Germline V gene data show CDR1 as SGHAT and CDR2 as FQNNGV. The CDR3 loop spans 15 amino acids. CDR3 DNA sequence: TGTGCCAGCAGCCGACCGGGAGCAGCGGGTGGTGAGCAGTTCTTC. This translates into CASSRPGAAGGEQFF.